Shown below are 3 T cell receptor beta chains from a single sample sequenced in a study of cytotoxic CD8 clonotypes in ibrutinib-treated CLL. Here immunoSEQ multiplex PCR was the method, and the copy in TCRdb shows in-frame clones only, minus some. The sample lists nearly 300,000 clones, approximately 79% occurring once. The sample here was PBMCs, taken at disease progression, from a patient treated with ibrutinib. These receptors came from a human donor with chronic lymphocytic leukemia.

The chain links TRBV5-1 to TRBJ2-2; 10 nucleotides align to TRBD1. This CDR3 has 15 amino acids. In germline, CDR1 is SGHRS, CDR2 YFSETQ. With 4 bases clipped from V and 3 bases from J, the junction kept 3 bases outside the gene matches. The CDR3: CASSADRGDTGELFF. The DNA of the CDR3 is TGCGCCAGCAGCGCGGACAGGGGGGACACCGGGGAGCTGTTTTTT. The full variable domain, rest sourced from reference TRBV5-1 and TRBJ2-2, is KAGVTQTPRYLIKTRGQQVTLSCSPISGHRSVSWYQQTPGQGLQFLFEYFSETQRNKGNFPGRFSGRQFSNSRSEMNVSTLELGDSALYLCASSADRGDTGELFFGEGSRLTVL.

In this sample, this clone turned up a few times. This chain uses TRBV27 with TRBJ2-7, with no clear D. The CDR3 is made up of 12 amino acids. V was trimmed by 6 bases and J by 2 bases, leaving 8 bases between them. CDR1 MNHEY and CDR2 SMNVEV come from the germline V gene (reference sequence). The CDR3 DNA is TGTGCCAGCAGCTCGACCGCCTACGAGCAGTACTTC. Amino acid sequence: CASSSTAYEQYF.

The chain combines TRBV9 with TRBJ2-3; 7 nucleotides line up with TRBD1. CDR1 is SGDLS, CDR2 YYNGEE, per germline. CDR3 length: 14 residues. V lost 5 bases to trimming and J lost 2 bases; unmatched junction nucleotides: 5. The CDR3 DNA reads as TGTGCCAGCAGAATCGGGACAGCCACAGATACGCAGTATTTT. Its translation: CASRIGTATDTQYF.